This T cell receptor (beta chain) was retrieved from a study of PD-L1 blockade in urothelial cancer. Measured with immunoSEQ multiplex PCR; TCRdb has only the in-frame clones, and not every one. The table includes tens of thousands of clones, roughly 80% detected once. In this sample, this clone turned up a few times. Time point indicated: pretreatment peripheral blood. The CDR3 is 12 amino acids. The germline V gene encodes CDR1 KGHSY and CDR2 FQNENV. V lost 0 bases and J 8 bases, leaving 7 bases between the germline ends. This TCR was sampled from a man aged 70 or older with urothelial cancer. This chain uses TRBV16 with TRBJ1-2; no clear D gene. The material sequenced was PBMCs, taken around atezolizumab (anti-PD-L1) treatment. CDR3 sequence reads: CASSQSRSGYTF. In nucleotides, the CDR3 is TGTGCCAGCAGCCAATCGAGGAGCGGCTACACCTTC.